A single sample gave rise to the 28 T cell receptor beta chains below, sequenced in a study of post-analysis software for immune sequencing data. The study, taken as a whole, reports: Patients carried roughly five TRBV segments more frequently than controls did, and TRBV5-6, TRBV5-1 and TRBV20-1 were among them.

These receptors are not linked to any known antigen. The authors incorporated unique molecular identifiers into the TCR beta cDNA libraries. MiXCR, applied by TCRdb to the PCR reads, yields one record per CDR3 protein. Of 350,000 to 500,000 distinct CDR3 sequences in the sample, roughly 38% were seen once. Material for sequencing was blood. The receptors here all came from a girl aged 2 to 9 with multiple sclerosis.

A few counts support this clonotype. The chain links TRBV7-2 to TRBJ2-7, with D hard to call. The J call may be mistaken, given a closer DNA end match to TRBJ2-5. CDR3 size: 12 residues. Germline loops: CDR1 SGHTA, CDR2 FQGNSA. The CDR3 protein is CASSSLLGTQYF. The CDR3 bases are TGTGCCAGCAGCTCCTTGTTGGGGACCCAGTACTTC.

This clonotype has a handful of counts. The V call is TRBV28, the J call TRBJ2-4; D call uncertain. The CDR3 is 11 residues long. From germline, CDR1 is MDHEN and CDR2 SYDVKM. The V end was cut by 10 bases, the J end by 8 bases, with 12 bases between. CDR3 in DNA: TGTGCCACCCGTGAAGGACACATTCAGTACTTC. It encodes CATREGHIQYF. The full variable domain, rest sourced from reference TRBV28 and TRBJ2-4, is DVKVTQSSRYLVKRTGEKVFLECVQDMDHENMFWYRQDPGLGLRLIYFSYDVKMKEKGDIPEGYSVSREKKERFSLILESASTNQTSMYLCATREGHIQYFGAGTRLSVL.

This clonotype appeared once. The J gene is TRBJ2-4, the V gene TRBV10-3; D possibly uses TRBD1 or TRBD2 (5 bases each). Trimming took 0 bases from V and 13 from J, leaving 19 bases between them. There are 15 residues in the CDR3. In germline, CDR1 is ENHRY, CDR2 SYGVKD. CDR3 loop: CAISESQVPLGEQYF. As DNA, the CDR3 is TGTGCCATCAGTGAGTCCCAGGTCCCTCTGGGGGAGCAGTACTTC.

Worth noting for this clonotype: The junction does not match germline at one end; this may be a read error. The chain has TRBV28 and TRBJ2-3, with TRBD2 matching over 8 bases. Germline CDR1 MDHEN, CDR2 SYDVKM. The CDR3 consists of 18 residues. The CDR3 sequence: CASSEGLVSLSSTDMQYF. CDR3 bases: TGTGCCAGCAGTGAGGGACTAGTCTCCCTCTCTAGCACAGATATGCAGTATTTT.

Concerning this clonotype itself: Relative to the germline gene, one junction end is altered; a read error may explain this. CDR3 nucleotide sequence: TGCGCCAGCAGCTCGGGACAGGGAGAAGAGTCCCAGTACTTC. It codes for CASSSGQGEESQYF. The chain links TRBV5-1 to TRBJ2-5, with TRBD1 matching 9 bases. The CDR3 has 14 amino acids. Looked up from germline, CDR1 is SGHRS and CDR2 is YFSETQ.

This rearrangement joins TRBV20-1 to TRBJ2-1; 9 nucleotides match TRBD1. Looked up from germline, CDR1 is DFQATT and CDR2 is SNEGSKA (reference sequence). V gave up 4 bases and J gave up 7 bases; unmatched junction bases: 5. This CDR3 contains 13 residues. CDR3 bases: TGCAGTGCTACACAGGGGGCCGGGAATGAGCAGTTCTTC. This codes for CSATQGAGNEQFF.

This clonotype was observed a few times. The rearrangement links TRBV5-1 to TRBJ2-7; D is unresolved. Germline CDR1 SGHRS, CDR2 YFSETQ. V lost 0 bases and J 0 bases, leaving 13 bases between the germline ends. The CDR3 totals 16 residues. The CDR3 protein is CASSLVSGRFSYEQYF. The CDR3 bases are TGCGCCAGCAGCTTGGTCTCCGGCAGATTCTCCTACGAGCAGTACTTC.

This chain connects TRBV6-1 to TRBJ1-2; possibly TRBD1 for D (5 bases). Trimming cost V 4 bases and J 2 bases, with 11 bases left between them. This CDR3 is 14 amino acids long. The germline CDR1 and CDR2 sequences are MNHNS and SASEGT. The CDR3 sequence: CASSAKKGNYGYTF. The CDR3 bases are TGTGCCAGCAGTGCCAAAAAGGGGAACTATGGCTACACCTTC.

This rearrangement joins TRBV7-2 to TRBJ2-3; 9 nucleotides match TRBD2. The CDR3 is 17 amino acids. The germline V gene encodes CDR1 SGHTA and CDR2 FQGNSA. The J segment lost 0 bases and the V segment lost 3 bases, leaving 7 bases of the junction unmatched. This CDR3 reads CASSFRFAGGSTDTQYF. DNA of the CDR3: TGTGCCAGCAGCTTTAGATTTGCGGGAGGGAGCACAGATACGCAGTATTTT.

This clonotype came up a few times. The chain has TRBV19 and TRBJ2-7, with D unresolved. CDR3 size: 16 residues. Germline V gives CDR1 LNHDA, CDR2 SQIVND (reference sequence). With 3 bases removed from V and 2 bases from J, the gap between germline ends came to 17 bases. The CDR3 nucleotides are TGTGCCAGTAGTATTTCTTCGGCGGCCCCCGCCTACGAGCAGTACTTC. Its protein product is CASSISSAAPAYEQYF.

This clonotype was observed a handful of times. J is TRBJ2-7 and V is TRBV25-1; 9 nucleotides line up with TRBD1. CDR1 is MGHDK and CDR2 is SYGVNS in the germline V gene. With V trimmed by 3 bases and J by 6 bases, 3 bases remained unmatched. The length of the CDR3 is 13 residues. This chain's CDR3 is CASSDMTGGEQYF. DNA for the CDR3: TGTGCCAGCAGTGATATGACAGGGGGCGAGCAGTACTTC.

The gene calls are TRBV15 and TRBJ2-5, with D perhaps TRBD2 (6 bases). The CDR3 sequence is 15 residues long. Germline V lookup: CDR1 LNHNV, CDR2 YYDKDF (reference sequence). Trimming removed 4 bases from V and 1 base from J, with 13 bases in between. The CDR3 is CATSITRDSQETQYF. Written as DNA, the CDR3 is TGTGCCACCAGCATAACCCGGGACTCCCAAGAGACCCAGTACTTC.

The chain couples TRBV5-1 to TRBJ1-2; D is ambiguous. With 4 bases removed from V and 2 bases from J, the gap between germline ends came to 12 bases. The CDR3 length is 14 residues. Germline V lookup: CDR1 SGHRS, CDR2 YFSETQ. This chain's CDR3 is CASSHGRENYGYTF. CDR3 nucleotides: TGCGCCAGCAGCCATGGACGGGAGAACTATGGCTACACCTTC.

There are a few counts of this clonotype. The genes are TRBV5-1 and TRBJ2-7, with TRBD1 as a possible D gene (6 bases). The CDR3 covers 15 residues. V was pared by 3 bases and J by 5 bases, with 18 bases between. Germline values: CDR1 SGHRS, CDR2 YFSETQ. The CDR3 here is CASSWETGSRNEQYF. In DNA, the CDR3 is TGCGCCAGCAGCTGGGAGACAGGTTCTAGGAACGAGCAGTACTTC. Full variable domain (rest looked up from reference TRBV5-1 and TRBJ2-7): KAGVTQTPRYLIKTRGQQVTLSCSPISGHRSVSWYQQTPGQGLQFLFEYFSETQRNKGNFPGRFSGRQFSNSRSEMNVSTLELGDSALYLCASSWETGSRNEQYFGPGTRLTVT.

This clonotype occurred many times. The germline gene is not matched at one end of the junction; a read error may be the cause. The V call is TRBV7-9, the J call TRBJ2-1; a possible D gene is TRBD1 (5 bases). Germline loops: CDR1 SEHNR, CDR2 FQNEAQ (reference sequence). The CDR3 has 13 residues. CDR3 residues: CASSLGANNEQFF. The CDR3 DNA follows: TGTGCCAGCAGTTTAGGGGCCAACAATGAGCAGTTCTTC. The whole variable domain, remainder taken from reference TRBV7-9 and TRBJ2-1, is DTGVSQNPRHKITKRGQNVTFRCDPISEHNRLYWYRQTLGQGPEFLTYFQNEAQLEKSRLLSDRFSAERPKGSFSTLEIQRTEQGDSAMYLCASSLGANNEQFFGPGTRLTVL.

In this sample, this clonotype turned up a few times. The J gene is TRBJ1-1, the V gene TRBV7-9; D is uncertain. The V end lost 1 base, the J end lost 4 bases, and 7 bases lay between the germline ends. Germline CDR1 reads SEHNR; CDR2 reads FQNEAQ (reference sequence). CDR3 size: 13 residues. The CDR3 loop reads CASSLVMGTEAFF. DNA for the CDR3: TGTGCCAGCAGCTTAGTTATGGGCACTGAAGCTTTCTTT.

This clonotype was detected a few times. The chain links TRBV5-1 to TRBJ1-2, with D possibly being TRBD1 (6 bases). Per the germline V gene, CDR1 is SGHRS and CDR2 is YFSETQ. The CDR3 runs 13 residues. Trimming left V 8 bases short and J 1 base short, with 12 bases between. CDR3 DNA sequence: TGCGCCAGTTCGACAGGAGATAACTATGGCTACACCTTC. Residues: CASSTGDNYGYTF. Combining the CDR3 with reference TRBV5-1 and TRBJ1-2 gives the whole variable domain KAGVTQTPRYLIKTRGQQVTLSCSPISGHRSVSWYQQTPGQGLQFLFEYFSETQRNKGNFPGRFSGRQFSNSRSEMNVSTLELGDSALYLCASSTGDNYGYTFGSGTRLTVV.

The genes are TRBV6-5 and TRBJ2-1; D gene uncertain. This CDR3 region has 12 residues. Trimming stripped 3 bases from V and 5 bases from J, with 5 bases between. The germline V gene has CDR1 MNHEY and CDR2 SVGAGI. CDR3 DNA: TGTGCCAGCAGTTATGGAAACAATGAGCAGTTCTTC. Its protein is CASSYGNNEQFF.

The chain recombines TRBV9 with TRBJ2-1; D is uncertain. From germline, CDR1 is SGDLS and CDR2 YYNGEE. The V and J ends lost 0 bases and 7 bases respectively, with 8 bases between them. The length of the CDR3 is 13 residues. CDR3 DNA sequence: TGTGCCAGCAGCGTAGAGGCCGCTAATGAGCAGTTCTTC. Residues: CASSVEAANEQFF. Combining the CDR3 with reference TRBV9 and TRBJ2-1 gives the whole variable domain DSGVTQTPKHLITATGQRVTLRCSPRSGDLSVYWYQQSLDQGLQFLIQYYNGEERAKGNILERFSAQQFPDLHSELNLSSLELGDSALYFCASSVEAANEQFFGPGTRLTVL.

As for this clonotype: Compared with germline, one end of the junction differs, possibly owing to a read error. This chain connects TRBV13 to TRBJ1-6; D is ambiguous. The CDR3 covers 14 residues. Looked up from germline, CDR1 is PRHDT and CDR2 is FYEKMQ (reference sequence). Here the CDR3 reads CASSPTQGNLPLHF. The DNA for the CDR3 is TGTGCCAGCAGCCCTACGCAAGGGAATTTACCCCTCCACTTT.

The chain carries TRBV12-5 and TRBJ2-1; TRBD2 aligns across 11 bases. The V gene end was trimmed by 10 bases and the J gene end by 4 bases; junction bases not matched to a gene: 12. The germline V gene encodes CDR1 LGHNT and CDR2 FRNRAP. The CDR3 is made up of 16 amino acids. The CDR3 is CATRLGLAAGYNEQFF. DNA for the CDR3: TGTGCTACCCGCCTGGGACTAGCGGCAGGTTACAATGAGCAGTTCTTC.

The chain uses TRBV20-1 and TRBJ2-1, with D uncertain. Trimming cost V 2 bases and J 4 bases, with 9 bases left between them. CDR1 DFQATT and CDR2 SNEGSKA come from the germline V gene (reference sequence). This CDR3 spans 13 amino acids. CDR3 sequence: CSARPPVYNEQFF. The CDR3 coding sequence is TGCAGTGCTAGACCTCCCGTTTACAATGAGCAGTTCTTC.

The chain uses TRBV20-1 and TRBJ2-4, with 11 bases fitting TRBD1. The V segment lost 2 bases and the J segment 8 bases; nucleotides outside the gene matches: 8. This CDR3 comprises 15 residues. Germline CDR1 is DFQATT and CDR2 is SNEGSKA (reference sequence). CDR3 amino acids: CSARRPGQGGDIQYF. CDR3 coding DNA: TGCAGTGCTAGACGCCCGGGACAGGGGGGGGACATTCAGTACTTC.

V gene TRBV29-1 combines with J gene TRBJ2-4; 9 positions match TRBD1. Germline V gene data show CDR1 as SQVTM and CDR2 as ANQGSEA. With 7 bases clipped from V and 6 bases from J, the junction kept 7 bases outside the gene matches. The CDR3 extends over 13 amino acids. The CDR3 nucleotides are TGCAGCGCGTCGGGACAGGGAGCAAACATTCAGTACTTC. Its translation is CSASGQGANIQYF.

This clonotype was seen a handful of times. The chain couples TRBV10-3 to TRBJ2-5; TRBD1 matches 10 bases. The J call is uncertain, as TRBJ2-7 better fits the DNA end. Germline V gene data show CDR1 as ENHRY and CDR2 as SYGVKD. CDR3 length: 16 amino acids. The chain's CDR3 is CAISEGEGTGESEQYF. CDR3 DNA sequence: TGTGCCATCAGTGAAGGGGAGGGGACAGGGGAAAGCGAGCAGTACTTC.

The rearrangement uses TRBV2 and TRBJ2-1, with D perhaps TRBD1 or TRBD2 (5 bases each). V dropped 5 bases and J dropped 6 bases, with 11 bases sitting between them. Germline assignment: CDR1 SNHLY and CDR2 FYNNEI. The CDR3 is 13 residues long. The CDR3 sequence is CASSRGVLNEQFF. The CDR3 coding sequence is TGTGCCAGCAGTCGAGGGGTTCTCAATGAGCAGTTCTTC.

This clonotype was seen a handful of times. The V call is TRBV4-3, the J call TRBJ2-7, with a possible D match to TRBD1 (6 bases). Looked up from germline, CDR1 is LGHNA and CDR2 is YSLEER. The CDR3 runs to 13 residues. The V gene lost 4 bases and the J gene lost 6 bases, with 13 bases spanning the gap. This CDR3 is CASSRTGKGEQYF. Here the CDR3 DNA reads TGCGCCAGCAGCCGTACAGGGAAGGGCGAGCAGTACTTC.

The table lists this clonotype with a few counts. The chain links TRBV5-1 to TRBJ2-1, with a tentative D call TRBD2 (5 bases). Germline V gene lookup returns CDR1 SGHRS and CDR2 YFSETQ. Between the trimmed V and J ends, which lost 3 bases and 6 bases, there was a span of 25 bases. This CDR3 has 18 residues. The CDR3 region has the DNA TGCGCCAGCAGCTCGACCCTGGGAGTCTTGATGGATCGCAATGAGCAGTTCTTC. This codes for CASSSTLGVLMDRNEQFF. Based on the CDR3 plus reference TRBV5-1 and TRBJ2-1, the full variable domain is KAGVTQTPRYLIKTRGQQVTLSCSPISGHRSVSWYQQTPGQGLQFLFEYFSETQRNKGNFPGRFSGRQFSNSRSEMNVSTLELGDSALYLCASSSTLGVLMDRNEQFFGPGTRLTVL.